The T cell receptor beta chain described here comes from a study of blood T cells in healthy people across ages. With a J-beta primer mix and a sample-barcoded 5' primer, a second PCR ran about 6 to 11 cycles. All samples yielded 2.5 million or more CDR3-containing paired-end reads. Each CDR3 protein gets one entry after TCRdb re-called the 5' RACE reads with MiXCR. The profile shows about 730,000 distinct CDR3 sequences, more than 40% of them singletons. Study results and limitations: Samples with more naive T cells showed higher observed beta diversity. Estimates based on one million T cells were treated as lower bounds.

This clonotype was seen repeatedly, ten times or more. The antigen remains unidentified. The CDR3 covers 16 residues. Germline-derived CDR1 and CDR2 are SGHAT and FQNNGV. With 4 bases clipped from V and 9 bases from J, the junction kept 10 bases outside the gene matches. This clonotype was sampled from a woman aged 60-75 years in good health. Sequencing was done on a sample of blood. The chain combines TRBV11-2 with TRBJ2-1; 12 bases match TRBD2. The CDR3 protein is CASSSPLAGGPGEQFF. CDR3 bases: TGTGCCAGCAGCTCCCCGCTAGCGGGGGGGCCGGGTGAGCAGTTCTTC.